This T cell receptor beta chain was recovered during a study of blood T cells in healthy people across ages. Study in general: Researchers report that template switching captured about one barcoded beta molecule per two T cells.

Isolation recovered at least 6 million PBMCs from every sample. Total RNA amounts of at least 6 micrograms were extracted per sample. This CDR3 region has 17 residues. V trimming: 1 base; J trimming: 6 bases; junction bases outside the gene matches: 12. The germline gives CDR1 LGHNA, CDR2 YSLEER. Notes on the study in general: PBMCs were not sorted, which prevented a conclusive comparison of naive versus antigen-experienced cells.

A J-beta primer mix and a sample-barcoded 5' primer were used in a second PCR of roughly 7 to 12 cycles. TCRdb reprocessed the 5' RACE reads with MiXCR, giving one entry per CDR3 protein. The sample carries hundreds of thousands of distinct CDR3 sequences, about 52% recorded once. This clonotype was detected a few times. Its target is not known. Sequencing used blood. The gene calls are TRBV4-3 and TRBJ2-1; 7 nucleotides match TRBD2. This TCR derives from an older woman in good health. The CDR3 loop is CASSQGVAWEGRNEQFF. The CDR3 DNA reads TGCGCCAGCAGCCAAGGTGTAGCGTGGGAGGGACGCAATGAGCAGTTCTTC.